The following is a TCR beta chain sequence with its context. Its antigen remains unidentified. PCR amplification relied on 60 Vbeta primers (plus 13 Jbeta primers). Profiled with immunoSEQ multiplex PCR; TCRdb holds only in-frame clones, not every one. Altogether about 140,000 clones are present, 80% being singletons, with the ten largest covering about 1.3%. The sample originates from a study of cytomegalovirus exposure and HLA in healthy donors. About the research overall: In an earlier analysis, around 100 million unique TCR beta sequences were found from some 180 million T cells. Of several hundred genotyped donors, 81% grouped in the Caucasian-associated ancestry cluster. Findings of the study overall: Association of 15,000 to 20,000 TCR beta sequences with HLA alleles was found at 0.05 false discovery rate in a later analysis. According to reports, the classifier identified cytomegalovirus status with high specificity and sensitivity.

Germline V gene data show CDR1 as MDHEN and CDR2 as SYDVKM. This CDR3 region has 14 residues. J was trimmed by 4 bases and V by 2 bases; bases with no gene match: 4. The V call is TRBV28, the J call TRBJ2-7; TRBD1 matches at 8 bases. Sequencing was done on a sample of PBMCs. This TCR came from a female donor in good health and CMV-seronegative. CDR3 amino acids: CASSLGQGTYEQYF. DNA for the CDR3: TGTGCCAGCAGTTTAGGACAGGGTACGTACGAGCAGTACTTC.